Given below is one T cell receptor (beta chain) in context. Its specificity is unknown. Time point meaning: patch test 1, 2 weeks after DPC sensitization. Stated treatment: therapeutic diphenylcyclopropenone sensitization with weekly scalp DPC. The donor pool consisted of alopecia patients aged 18 to 70 years, considered suitable for DPC. Whole blood, unfractionated, served as the material for total RNA extraction. TCRdb recomputed calls from the RACE reads with MiXCR, one row per CDR3 protein. This sample carries about 80,000 distinct CDR3 sequences, 10% of them seen once, and the ten largest clones take about 1.4%. The entry originates in a study of human T cells and chemical hapten exposure. Study context: For the roughly 25-week duration of the study, patients were given weekly doses of diphenylcyclopropenone on the scalp. Whole-study results and caveats: A positive correlation with patch test score was shown by PT1 expanded TCR counts.

This CDR3 comprises 16 residues. CDR1 MDHEN and CDR2 SYDVKM come from the germline V gene. V lost 0 bases, J lost 4 bases, and 4 bases stayed unmatched. The TCR originated in a woman between 45 and 60 years old with alopecia areata. Some clones in this sample may be carry-over from other donors' samples. The chain links TRBV28 to TRBJ2-3; 10 bases fit TRBD2. The material sequenced was whole blood, taken in connection with sensitization to the hapten diphenylcyclopropenone (DPC). The CDR3 reads CASSLWSGRASDTQYF. Written as DNA, the CDR3 is TGTGCCAGCAGTTTATGGAGCGGGAGGGCGTCAGATACGCAGTATTTT.